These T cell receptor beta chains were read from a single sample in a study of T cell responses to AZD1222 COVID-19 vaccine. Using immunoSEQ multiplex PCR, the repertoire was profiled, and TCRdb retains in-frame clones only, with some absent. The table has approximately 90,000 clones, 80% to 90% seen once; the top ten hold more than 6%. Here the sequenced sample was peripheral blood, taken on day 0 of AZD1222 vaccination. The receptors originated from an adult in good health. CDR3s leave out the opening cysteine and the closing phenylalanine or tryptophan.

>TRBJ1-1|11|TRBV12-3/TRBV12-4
ASSPQSGTEAF
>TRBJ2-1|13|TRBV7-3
ASSLGTGTYNEQF
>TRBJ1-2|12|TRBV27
ASSLFSDSYGYT
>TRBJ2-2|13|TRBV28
ASSFGRLNTGELF
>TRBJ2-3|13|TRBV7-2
ASSLSGIPADTQY
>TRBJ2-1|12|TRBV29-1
SVDTSGSHNEQF
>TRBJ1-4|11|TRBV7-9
ASSGPWNEKLF
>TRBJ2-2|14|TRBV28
ASNPPQGQDTGELF
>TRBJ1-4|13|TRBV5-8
ASSLRLDNNEKLF
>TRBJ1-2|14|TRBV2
ASSARFDPTSYGYT
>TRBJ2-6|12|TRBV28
ASSYLPGANVLT
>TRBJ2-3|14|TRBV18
ASSPDLAYITDTQY
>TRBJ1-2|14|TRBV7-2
ASSVTGVEANYGYT
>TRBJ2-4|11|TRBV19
ASSGQGGDIQY
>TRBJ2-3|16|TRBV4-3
ASSQDRGAGQQTDTQY
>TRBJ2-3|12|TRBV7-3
ASSGLAETDTQY
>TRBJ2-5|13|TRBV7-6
ASSALGGRAETQY
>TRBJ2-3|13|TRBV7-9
ASSSGLKGADTQY
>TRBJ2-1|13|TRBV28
ASSQGTSGRSEQF
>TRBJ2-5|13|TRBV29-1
SVEVAGTARETQY
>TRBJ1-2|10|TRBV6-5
ASSSLNYGYT
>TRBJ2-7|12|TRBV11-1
ASSPGQSSYEQY
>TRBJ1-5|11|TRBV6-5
ASRDSKGQPQH
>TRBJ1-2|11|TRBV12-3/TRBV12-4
ASSPDRGGGYT
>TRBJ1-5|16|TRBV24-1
APFYGQGDRKPREPQH
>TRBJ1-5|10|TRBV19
ASSYMGQPQH
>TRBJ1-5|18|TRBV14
ASSQEGSVTGSSCNQPQH
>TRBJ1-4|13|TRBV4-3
ASSQGTGGDEKLF
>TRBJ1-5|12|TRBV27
ASGPPGGNQPQH
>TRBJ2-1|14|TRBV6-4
ASSAGLAGAGNEQF
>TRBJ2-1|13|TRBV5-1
ASSSGQVSYNEQF
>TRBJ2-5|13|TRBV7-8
ASSLVGHRGETQY
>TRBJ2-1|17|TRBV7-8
ASSLADRGSGSEESEQF
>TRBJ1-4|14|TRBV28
ASSSILRDRAEKLF
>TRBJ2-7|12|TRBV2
ASSEAGTGGEQY
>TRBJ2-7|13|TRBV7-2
ASSLVGLAAYEQY
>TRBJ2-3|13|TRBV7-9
ASSLALGRTDTQY
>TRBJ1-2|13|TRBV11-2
ASSLGSERVDGYT
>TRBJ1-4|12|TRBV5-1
ASSSTGNSEKLF
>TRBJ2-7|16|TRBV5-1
ASSLASSGRDMTYEQY
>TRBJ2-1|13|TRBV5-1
ASSLAQRTYNEQF
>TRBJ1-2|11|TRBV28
AIRQASNYGYT
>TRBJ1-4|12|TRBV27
ASSKGQLDEKLF
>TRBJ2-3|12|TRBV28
ASSRTSGWDTQY
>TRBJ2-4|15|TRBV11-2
ASSLAPSGSAKNIQY
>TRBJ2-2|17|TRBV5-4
ASSLGGDGAFANTGELF
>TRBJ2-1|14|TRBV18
ASSPTGQGAGDEQF
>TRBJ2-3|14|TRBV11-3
ASSSGLAGYTDTQY
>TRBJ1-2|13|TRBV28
ASTSWAGSSYGYT
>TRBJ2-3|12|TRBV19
ASSGRPPADTQY
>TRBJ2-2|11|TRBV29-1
SVVRQNTGELF
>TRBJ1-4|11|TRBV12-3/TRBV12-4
ASSLRTNEKLF
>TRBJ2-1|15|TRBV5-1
ASSLAPSGRGGDEQF
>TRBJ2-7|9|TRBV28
ASSSPDLEY
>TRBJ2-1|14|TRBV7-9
ASSLPGLAASSEQF
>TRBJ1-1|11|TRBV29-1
SGQSNMNTEAF
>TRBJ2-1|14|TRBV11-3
ASSPEGTRGPYEQF
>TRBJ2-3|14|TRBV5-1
ASSGDSGSLGDTQY
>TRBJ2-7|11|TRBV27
ASSFDRGGEQY
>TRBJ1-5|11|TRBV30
AWRRAGTQPQH